This T cell receptor beta chain appears in the sequencing data of a study of blood T cell repertoires in COVID-19. The wider study: Material from acute and convalescent COVID-19 was sourced from the United States, Italy and Spain. T cells, B-cell-depleted T cells, or PBMCs provided the cDNA or gDNA that served as material.

Individuals aged about 18 to 90 years were recruited from roughly 23 US areas. Per the authors' pipeline: Estimation of nucleated cell counts relied on the amplification of reference gene primers. Data came from immunoSEQ multiplex PCR; TCRdb stores just in-frame clones and leaves some out. V and J calls and clone size come straight from that table; D and trimming were deduced from the DNA. This sample carries about 260,000 clones, about 86% of them seen once, and the ten largest clones take about 4%. The germline V gene has CDR1 GTSNPN and CDR2 SVGIG (reference sequence). V was trimmed by 2 bases and J by 5 bases, leaving 12 bases between them. CDR3 length: 13 residues.

The chain joins TRBV30 to TRBJ1-2; tentatively, D is TRBD1 (6 bases). This clonotype originated in a man under 40 with acute COVID-19. Source material: PBMCs or T cells enriched from blood (not recorded which). The CDR3, as DNA: TGTGCCTGGAGTCCTTCCAGGGGATATGGCTACACCTTC. The encoded protein is CAWSPSRGYGYTF.